The sequence of this TCR beta chain was determined in a study of cytomegalovirus exposure and HLA in healthy donors. Study-wide results and caveats: Researchers reported that a few CMV-associated chains were confirmed in vitro as CMV antigen-specific. As a later analysis revealed, most CMV-associated TCR beta chains appeared HLA-restricted. Reportedly, a later analysis found an Asian-associated ancestry cluster had fewer N-insertions than the approximately 700-donor mean. Later analysis identified several of the most significant clusters that appeared linked to common viral pathogens.

Germline V gene data show CDR1 as MNHEY and CDR2 as SMNVEV (reference sequence). The CDR3 is 13 residues long. V dropped 3 bases and J dropped 6 bases, with 11 bases sitting between them. Primers included in the PCR were 60 Vbeta and 13 Jbeta primers. Repertoires were generated with immunoSEQ multiplex PCR, while TCRdb's copy carries only in-frame clones and drops some. The data contain 35,000 to 45,000 clones, 55% to 75% of them singletons. Comment on this clone: The antigen is not known.

The receptor comes from a man aged 55 to 69 in good health and CMV-seropositive. The chain uses TRBV27 and TRBJ1-2; D is possibly TRBD1 (6 bases). Source material: PBMCs. The CDR3 spells CASSFTGSHGYTF. In nucleotides, the CDR3 is TGTGCCAGCAGTTTCACAGGGTCCCATGGCTACACCTTC.